This T cell receptor beta chain is from a study of cytomegalovirus exposure and HLA in healthy donors. PCR involved 60 Vbeta and 13 Jbeta primers. This table comes from immunoSEQ multiplex PCR, and its TCRdb copy is limited to in-frame clones, with some not included. In the table there are some 130,000 clones, approximately 60% of which are singletons. Study-wide findings and caveats: In an earlier analysis, most TCR beta V segments were productive about 90% or about 30% of the time. Analyzed later, most CMV-associated TCR beta chains appeared HLA-restricted.

Trimming at V came to 5 bases and at J to 1 base, leaving 5 bases not matched to a gene. Germline V gene lookup returns CDR1 MNHEY and CDR2 SMNVEV (reference sequence). The CDR3 spans 15 residues. As to this clone: Its antigen is undetermined.

The receptor was isolated from a human donor in good health. This chain joins TRBV27 and TRBJ1-1, with 9 positions matching TRBD1. The sequenced material came from PBMCs. CDR3: CASSVQGAGNTEAFF. The CDR3 DNA sequence: TGTGCCAGCAGTGTACAGGGGGCGGGGAACACTGAAGCTTTCTTT.